What follows are 24 T cell receptor beta chains derived from one specimen sequenced in a study of shared clonotypes between healthy human individuals. TCRdb's table, derived via immunoSEQ multiplex PCR, lists solely in-frame clones and lacks some. The sample contains about 2.4 million clones, around nine tenths of which appear only once. The sample taken for sequencing was naive CD4+ T cells sorted from blood. Subset of the sample: CD45RA+ positively selected. Every receptor here comes from a young man in good health.

The table lists this clone with a count of one. This sequence joins TRBV12-5 and TRBJ2-3, with 9 bases fitting TRBD1. The V and J ends lost 6 bases and 2 bases, in that order; junction bases with no gene match: 6. The germline gives CDR1 LGHNT, CDR2 FRNRAP. The CDR3 has 15 amino acids. This CDR3 is CASGRGQGITDTQYF. CDR3 sequence (DNA): TGTGCTAGTGGCCGGGGACAGGGCATCACAGATACGCAGTATTTT. The full variable domain, with the rest looked up from reference TRBV12-5 and TRBJ2-3, is DARVTQTPRHKVTEMGQEVTMRCQPILGHNTVFWYRQTMMQGLELLAYFRNRAPLDDSGMPKDRFSAEMPDATLATLKIQPSEPRDSAVYFCASGRGQGITDTQYFGPGTRLTVL.

The chain has TRBV13 and TRBJ2-7, with D perhaps being TRBD1 or TRBD2 (5 bases each). The CDR3 consists of 16 residues. Trimming cost V 5 bases and J 4 bases, with 21 bases left between them. Germline values: CDR1 PRHDT, CDR2 FYEKMQ (reference sequence). The CDR3 is CASSPFITGPSYEQYF. The CDR3 DNA is TGTGCCAGCAGCCCATTCATAACGGGGCCTTCATACGAGCAGTACTTC.

Comments on this clone: This sample includes further DNA sequences coding for the same CDR3. The chain combines TRBV6-5 with TRBJ1-2; tentative D call: TRBD1 (6 bases). Germline values: CDR1 MNHEY, CDR2 SVGAGI. This CDR3 comprises 13 residues. V was clipped by 7 bases and J by 2 bases, with 11 bases between them. CDR3 sequence: CASTPGGNYGYTF. The DNA of the CDR3 is TGTGCCAGCACCCCTGGGGGCAACTATGGCTACACCTTC.

The chain carries TRBV28 and TRBJ2-6, with a possible D match to TRBD2 (5 bases). Germline values: CDR1 MDHEN, CDR2 SYDVKM. The germline V and J ends were trimmed by 4 bases and 8 bases, with 9 bases remaining between them. There are 13 residues in the CDR3. As DNA, the CDR3 is TGTGCCAGCAGTTACCGGGAATCCAACGTCCTGACTTTC. This translates into CASSYRESNVLTF.

The chain combines TRBV30 with TRBJ1-1; the match to TRBD1 covers 7 bases. Germline CDR1 GTSNPN, CDR2 SVGIG (reference sequence). V was pared by 3 bases and J by 2 bases, with 12 bases of the junction left unmatched. This CDR3 region has 16 residues. The CDR3 DNA sequence: TGTGCCTGGAGCCCCGGAGGGGGCGGGGGTAACACTGAAGCTTTCTTT. Protein product: CAWSPGGGGGNTEAFF. Based on the CDR3 plus reference TRBV30 and TRBJ1-1, the full variable domain is SQTIHQWPATLVQPVGSPLSLECTVEGTSNPNLYWYRQAAGRGLQLLFYSVGIGQISSEVPQNLSASRPQDRQFILSSKKLLLSDSGFYLCAWSPGGGGGNTEAFFGQGTRLTVV.

In DNA form, the CDR3 reads TGTGCCAGCACCGCTCCGGGTGGGAAGGGGGATTCACCCCTCCACTTT. Its translation is CASTAPGGKGDSPLHF. The chain joins TRBV5-6 to TRBJ1-6; D perhaps matches TRBD1 (6 bases). The V and J ends lost 6 bases and 8 bases respectively, with 21 bases between them. This CDR3 has 16 amino acids. CDR1 and CDR2 (germline): SGHDT, YYEEEE. Based on the CDR3 plus reference TRBV5-6 and TRBJ1-6, the full variable domain is DAGVTQSPTHLIKTRGQQVTLRCSPKSGHDTVSWYQQALGQGPQFIFQYYEEEERQRGNFPDRFSGHQFPNYSSELNVNALLLGDSALYLCASTAPGGKGDSPLHFGNGTRLTVT.

The chain employs TRBV29-1 and TRBJ2-3, with D unresolved. Trimming pared 3 bases from V and 0 bases from J, leaving 10 bases between. Germline loops: CDR1 SQVTM, CDR2 ANQGSEA. The CDR3 has 14 amino acids. CDR3 amino acids: CSVERHLSTDTQYF. As DNA, the CDR3 is TGCAGCGTTGAGAGGCACCTTAGCACAGATACGCAGTATTTT.

This clone was counted once. The chain joins TRBV2 to TRBJ1-4; TRBD1 agrees at 7 bases. CDR1 is SNHLY and CDR2 is FYNNEI in the germline V gene. The CDR3 runs 17 residues. V was pared by 4 bases and J by 0 bases, with 8 bases of the junction left unmatched. The chain's CDR3 is CASSGRDSRATNEKLFF. The CDR3 DNA is TGTGCCAGCAGTGGCCGGGACAGTCGAGCAACTAATGAAAAACTGTTTTTT. Variable domain in full (rest from reference TRBV2 and TRBJ1-4): EPEVTQTPSHQVTQMGQEVILRCVPISNHLYFYWYRQILGQKVEFLVSFYNNEISEKSEIFDDQFSVERPDGSNFTLKIRSTKLEDSAMYFCASSGRDSRATNEKLFFGSGTQLSVL.

The chain carries TRBV5-1 and TRBJ1-2; 12 nucleotides line up with TRBD1. From germline, CDR1 is SGHRS and CDR2 YFSETQ. This CDR3 comprises 15 residues. V was clipped by 4 bases and J by 7 bases; unmatched bases: 8. This CDR3 is CASSPGTGGSGGYTF. In DNA, the CDR3 is TGCGCCAGCAGCCCGGGGACAGGGGGCTCGGGTGGCTACACCTTC.

J is TRBJ2-3 and V is TRBV18; D might be TRBD2 (5 bases). Trimming stripped 0 bases from V and 1 base from J, with 20 bases between. From germline, CDR1 is KGHSH and CDR2 LQKENI. CDR3 length: 19 residues. CDR3 bases: TGTGCCAGCTCACCACCGACTGGTGGGGAGCGGTCGGGCACAGATACGCAGTATTTT. Residues: CASSPPTGGERSGTDTQYF.

This CDR3 reads CASSLIAGGTGELFF. CDR3 coding DNA: TGTGCCAGCAGCTTGATAGCGGGAGGAACCGGGGAGCTGTTTTTT. V usage is TRBV5-4 and J usage is TRBJ2-2; 10 nucleotides match TRBD2. Germline values: CDR1 SGHNT, CDR2 YYREEE (reference sequence). Unmatched junction bases numbered 2, after V lost 1 base and J lost 5 bases. This CDR3 is built from 15 residues.

The chain couples TRBV19 to TRBJ2-6; no clear D. This CDR3 has 13 amino acids. V lost 8 bases to trimming and J lost 4 bases, with 9 bases between them. CDR1 is LNHDA, CDR2 SQIVND, per germline (reference sequence). The CDR3 bases are TGTGCCAGTGCCATCACGGGGGCCAACGTCCTGACTTTC. Translation: CASAITGANVLTF.

Worth noting for this clone: The sample holds other DNA sequences that translate to the same CDR3. This chain uses TRBV4-1 with TRBJ1-1; D possibly corresponds to TRBD1 (6 bases). With 1 base removed from V and 5 bases from J, the gap between germline ends came to 8 bases. Germline V gene data show CDR1 as MGHRA and CDR2 as YSYEKL. The CDR3 sequence is 13 residues long. CDR3 sequence reads: CASSQVRGTEAFF. The DNA for the CDR3 is TGCGCCAGCAGCCAAGTAAGGGGGACTGAAGCTTTCTTT.

J is TRBJ1-5 and V is TRBV5-5; the match to TRBD1 covers 7 bases. Germline V gene lookup returns CDR1 SGHKS and CDR2 YYEKEE (reference sequence). The CDR3 covers 14 residues. V was clipped by 4 bases and J by 3 bases; unmatched bases: 4. The CDR3: CASSRDSFNQPQHF. CDR3 nucleotide sequence: TGTGCCAGCAGCCGGGACAGCTTCAATCAGCCCCAGCATTTT.

This chain uses TRBV11-2 with TRBJ1-1; D uncertain. Per the germline V gene, CDR1 is SGHAT and CDR2 is FQNNGV. V was shortened by 0 bases and J by 4 bases, with 15 bases between the two germline ends. The CDR3 extends over 16 amino acids. As DNA, the CDR3 is TGTGCCAGCAGCTTAGATCGGGGTGGGGTCGGCACTGAAGCTTTCTTT. Translating it yields CASSLDRGGVGTEAFF.

The rearrangement uses TRBV5-4 and TRBJ2-7; maybe TRBD1 (6 bases). CDR3 length: 17 amino acids. Germline lookup yields CDR1 SGHNT and CDR2 YYREEE (reference sequence). V gave up 0 bases and J gave up 3 bases, with 19 bases separating them. The DNA for the CDR3 is TGTGCCAGCAGCTTGGGTTCTTTCTGGGGGCGAAGCTACGAGCAGTACTTC. It encodes CASSLGSFWGRSYEQYF. The full variable domain, with the rest looked up from reference TRBV5-4 and TRBJ2-7, is ETGVTQSPTHLIKTRGQQVTLRCSSQSGHNTVSWYQQALGQGPQFIFQYYREEENGRGNFPPRFSGLQFPNYSSELNVNALELDDSALYLCASSLGSFWGRSYEQYFGPGTRLTVT.

The chain recombines TRBV15 with TRBJ1-1; D gene ambiguous. V gave up 0 bases and J gave up 1 base, with 9 bases separating them. Germline V gives CDR1 LNHNV, CDR2 YYDKDF (reference sequence). The length of the CDR3 is 15 residues. CDR3 coding DNA: TGTGCCACCAGCAGAGATTGGCCTTCGAACACTGAAGCTTTCTTT. Its translation is CATSRDWPSNTEAFF.

The chain couples TRBV4-2 to TRBJ1-2, with 7 bases fitting TRBD1. This CDR3 spans 15 amino acids. Germline CDR1 and CDR2: LGHNA and YNFKEQ. Trimming at V came to 1 base and at J to 6 bases, leaving 8 bases not matched to a gene. This chain's CDR3 is CASSQGPTQGNGYTF. The CDR3 DNA sequence: TGTGCCAGCAGCCAAGGCCCTACACAGGGGAATGGCTACACCTTC.

CDR3 region: CASSINSVNEQFF. As DNA, the CDR3 is TGTGCCAGCAGCATAAACTCGGTCAATGAGCAGTTCTTC. The V gene is TRBV28, the J gene TRBJ2-1, with D uncertain. CDR3 length equals 13 residues. Germline CDR1 and CDR2: MDHEN and SYDVKM. The V and J ends lost 6 bases and 6 bases respectively, with 12 bases between them.

The chain couples TRBV6-5 to TRBJ2-4; D remains unclear. Germline CDR1 and CDR2: MNHEY and SVGAGI. Deletions cut 0 bases from V and 0 bases from J, with 9 bases between. The CDR3 is 16 residues long. The CDR3 DNA follows: TGTGCCAGCAGTTACTCGAATCTGCTAGCCAAAAACATTCAGTACTTC. Translated: CASSYSNLLAKNIQYF.

As regards this clone: This sample also contains other DNA sequences that code for the same CDR3. V usage is TRBV5-4 and J usage is TRBJ2-3; 12 bases line up with TRBD2. V was pared by 4 bases and J by 3 bases, with 6 bases of the junction left unmatched. From germline, CDR1 is SGHNT and CDR2 YYREEE (reference sequence). The CDR3 has 16 residues. CDR3: CASSLKLAGGTDTQYF. DNA for the CDR3: TGTGCCAGCAGCCTCAAGCTAGCGGGGGGGACAGATACGCAGTATTTT.

The chain links TRBV5-1 to TRBJ2-3, with 9 bases matching TRBD1. The CDR3 spans 15 residues. The germline V gene encodes CDR1 SGHRS and CDR2 YFSETQ. Trimming cost V 4 bases and J 4 bases; bases outside gene matches: 7. The CDR3 DNA is TGCGCCAGCAGCGCCGGACAGGGGCGGGCAGATACGCAGTATTTT. Translation: CASSAGQGRADTQYF.

The J gene is TRBJ1-1, the V gene TRBV7-9, with 9 positions matching TRBD1. CDR1 SEHNR and CDR2 FQNEAQ come from the germline V gene (reference sequence). The CDR3 runs 15 residues. The J segment lost 5 bases and the V segment lost 1 base, leaving 5 bases of the junction unmatched. CDR3 sequence (DNA): TGTGCCAGCAGCTTAGGGGACAGGGCGGGGACTGAAGCTTTCTTT. The encoded protein is CASSLGDRAGTEAFF. Supplemented by reference TRBV7-9 and TRBJ1-1, the full variable domain reads DTGVSQNPRHKITKRGQNVTFRCDPISEHNRLYWYRQTLGQGPEFLTYFQNEAQLEKSRLLSDRFSAERPKGSFSTLEIQRTEQGDSAMYLCASSLGDRAGTEAFFGQGTRLTVV.

About this clone: This sample includes further DNA sequences coding for the same CDR3. V usage is TRBV5-1 and J usage is TRBJ1-3; D remains ambiguous. The V end lost 0 bases, the J end lost 0 bases, and 7 bases lay between the germline ends. CDR3 size: 15 residues. In germline, CDR1 is SGHRS, CDR2 YFSETQ. This CDR3 reads CASSLGQDSGNTIYF. Here the CDR3 DNA reads TGCGCCAGCAGCTTGGGGCAGGACTCTGGAAACACCATATATTTT.